These 23 T cell receptor beta chains came from one sample sequenced in a study of blood T cell repertoires in COVID-19. Using immunoSEQ multiplex PCR, the repertoire was profiled, and TCRdb retains in-frame clones only, with some absent. The sample lists around 250,000 clones; 70% to 90% were seen once. The sequenced sample consisted of PBMCs or T cells enriched from blood (not recorded which). Receptors originate from a man younger than 35 who had recovered from COVID-19.

The chain carries TRBV5-1 and TRBJ2-3; 8 bases are a match to TRBD1. V was pared by 4 bases and J by 2 bases, with 6 bases of the junction left unmatched. From germline, CDR1 is SGHRS and CDR2 YFSETQ. CDR3 length equals 15 residues. CDR3 protein: CASSLETGVTDTQYF. CDR3 DNA: TGCGCCAGCAGCCTTGAGACAGGGGTCACAGATACGCAGTATTTT.

This clone has just a few counts. This chain links TRBV18 with TRBJ1-1; D possibly corresponds to TRBD1 (5 bases). The CDR3 contains 17 residues. The germline V gene encodes CDR1 KGHSH and CDR2 LQKENI. V dropped 3 bases and J dropped 1 base, with 18 bases sitting between them. The CDR3 loop is CASSPNRDWMQNTEAFF. CDR3 nucleotide sequence: TGTGCCAGCTCACCCAACCGGGACTGGATGCAGAACACTGAAGCTTTCTTT.

This rearrangement joins TRBV15 to TRBJ1-4; a possible D gene is TRBD1 (6 bases). Germline V gene data show CDR1 as LNHNV and CDR2 as YYDKDF (reference sequence). With 5 bases removed from V and 0 bases from J, the gap between germline ends came to 7 bases. CDR3 length: 14 amino acids. Here the CDR3 DNA reads TGTGCCACCAGCCGACAGGCAACTAATGAAAAACTGTTTTTT. Protein sequence: CATSRQATNEKLFF.

Here the CDR3 reads CASRAGRGRGNNEQFF. The DNA of the CDR3 is TGTGCCAGCAGGGCGGGGCGCGGGAGGGGTAACAATGAGCAGTTCTTC. The chain carries TRBV25-1 and TRBJ2-1; TRBD2 matches at 9 bases. J lost 5 bases, V lost 6 bases, and 11 bases had no gene match. Germline V CDR1 and CDR2: MGHDK, SYGVNS. The CDR3 is 16 amino acids.

As to this clone: The same CDR3 arises from other DNA sequences in this sample as well. V and J are TRBV9 and TRBJ2-1; 7 bases are a match to TRBD2. The CDR3 sequence is 14 residues long. The ends lost 2 bases at V and 4 bases at J; junction bases unmatched: 3. From germline, CDR1 is SGDLS and CDR2 YYNGEE. The CDR3 region has the DNA TGTGCCAGCAGCGTTAGCGGGTCGTACAATGAGCAGTTCTTC. It translates to CASSVSGSYNEQFF.

This chain joins TRBV24-1 and TRBJ2-7, with 8 bases that match TRBD1. This CDR3 region has 15 residues. Germline trimming cut 4 bases from V and 6 bases from J; bases unmatched to any gene: 10. Germline assignment: CDR1 KGHDR and CDR2 SFDVKD. CDR3 sequence reads: CATSESGTGLTEQYF. The DNA for the CDR3 is TGTGCCACCAGTGAAAGTGGGACAGGATTAACCGAGCAGTACTTC.

This chain links TRBV6-5 with TRBJ2-3; D is perhaps TRBD2 (5 bases). Trimming pared 2 bases from V and 11 bases from J, leaving 8 bases between. This CDR3 spans 11 amino acids. Germline loops: CDR1 MNHEY, CDR2 SVGAGI. In DNA form, the CDR3 reads TGTGCCAGCAGTTACCGGGATCTGCAGTATTTT. It translates to CASSYRDLQYF.

V is TRBV20-1 and J is TRBJ2-7, with D maybe TRBD2 (6 bases). The CDR3 extends over 11 amino acids. Trimming pared 5 bases from V and 4 bases from J, leaving 9 bases between. The germline CDR1 and CDR2 sequences are DFQATT and SNEGSKA (reference sequence). Here the CDR3 reads CSAWRGYEQYF. The CDR3 coding sequence is TGCAGTGCTTGGAGGGGTTACGAGCAGTACTTC.

This chain joins TRBV30 and TRBJ1-3; a possible D gene is TRBD1 (5 bases). There are 16 residues in the CDR3. V lost 3 bases and J 0 bases, leaving 15 bases between the germline ends. Germline loops: CDR1 GTSNPN, CDR2 SVGIG (reference sequence). CDR3 sequence reads: CAWRNPGTLSGNTIYF. CDR3 DNA: TGTGCCTGGAGAAACCCCGGGACTCTCTCTGGAAACACCATATATTTT. Full variable domain (remainder filled in from reference TRBV30 and TRBJ1-3): SQTIHQWPATLVQPVGSPLSLECTVEGTSNPNLYWYRQAAGRGLQLLFYSVGIGQISSEVPQNLSASRPQDRQFILSSKKLLLSDSGFYLCAWRNPGTLSGNTIYFGEGSWLTVV.

The chain employs TRBV11-2 and TRBJ1-3; D not resolved. The CDR3 is made up of 14 amino acids. Germline CDR1 and CDR2: SGHAT and FQNNGV. V was cut by 1 base and J by 3 bases, with 7 bases left in between. CDR3 protein: CASSLGGLGNTIYF. The CDR3 bases are TGTGCCAGCAGCTTAGGCGGGCTTGGAAACACCATATATTTT.

This chain uses TRBV9 with TRBJ2-1; TRBD2 matches 10 bases. This CDR3 spans 16 amino acids. Germline V gene data show CDR1 as SGDLS and CDR2 as YYNGEE. V was clipped by 1 base and J by 3 bases; unmatched bases: 4. The CDR3 loop is CASSVSGTSVYNEQFF. For the CDR3, the DNA is TGTGCCAGCAGCGTATCCGGGACTAGCGTCTACAATGAGCAGTTCTTC.

The CDR3 DNA is TGTGCCAGCTCACGCGACCGGGCCTACAATGAGCAGTTCTTC. Translation gives CASSRDRAYNEQFF. The rearrangement uses TRBV18 and TRBJ2-1, with D hard to call. There are 14 residues in the CDR3. Trimming took 4 bases from V and 2 from J, leaving 9 bases between them. The germline gives CDR1 KGHSH, CDR2 LQKENI. Based on the CDR3 plus reference TRBV18 and TRBJ2-1, the full variable domain is NAGVMQNPRHLVRRRGQEARLRCSPMKGHSHVYWYRQLPEEGLKFMVYLQKENIIDESGMPKERFSAEFPKEGPSILRIQQVVRGDSAAYFCASSRDRAYNEQFFGPGTRLTVL.

The chain has TRBV13 and TRBJ2-2; the match to TRBD1 covers 10 bases. CDR1 is PRHDT, CDR2 FYEKMQ, per germline (reference sequence). The CDR3 has 17 residues. V trimming: 2 bases; J trimming: 0 bases; junction bases outside the gene matches: 3. The CDR3 coding sequence is TGTGCCAGCAGCTTAAAGGGACAGGGGCCGAACACCGGGGAGCTGTTTTTT. It is translated as CASSLKGQGPNTGELFF.

This chain links TRBV3-1 (or the pseudogene TRBV3-2) with TRBJ1-1; D may be TRBD1 (6 bases). This CDR3 spans 14 amino acids. V was clipped by 2 bases and J by 4 bases, with 11 bases between them. Germline V CDR1 and CDR2: LGHDT, YNNKEL (reference sequence). The CDR3 protein is CASSQRGSSTEAFF. The CDR3 DNA sequence: TGTGCCAGCAGCCAAAGGGGGTCGAGCACTGAAGCTTTCTTT.

The rearrangement uses TRBV5-1 and TRBJ2-5; no clear D gene. CDR3 length: 10 residues. The germline V gene has CDR1 SGHRS and CDR2 YFSETQ. Trimming cost V 5 bases and J 5 bases, with 4 bases left between them. The CDR3 region has the DNA TGCGCCAGCAGTTCGGAGACCCAGTACTTC. Its protein product is CASSSETQYF.

V is TRBV2 and J is TRBJ1-5, with 7 positions matching TRBD1. The V segment lost 6 bases and the J segment 2 bases; nucleotides outside the gene matches: 7. The CDR3 has 15 amino acids. Germline V lookup: CDR1 SNHLY, CDR2 FYNNEI. CDR3 protein: CASSRDRARNQPQHF. The CDR3 bases are TGTGCCAGCAGCCGCGACAGGGCCCGCAATCAGCCCCAGCATTTT. Filled out from reference TRBV2 and TRBJ1-5, the complete variable domain reads EPEVTQTPSHQVTQMGQEVILRCVPISNHLYFYWYRQILGQKVEFLVSFYNNEISEKSEIFDDQFSVERPDGSNFTLKIRSTKLEDSAMYFCASSRDRARNQPQHFGDGTRLSIL.

This clone was seen just once. The CDR3 here is CASSLSTGVNTEAFF. DNA for the CDR3: TGTGCCAGCAGCTTGTCGACAGGGGTGAACACTGAAGCTTTCTTT. The chain employs TRBV7-2 and TRBJ1-1; 8 bases match TRBD1. Germline V CDR1 and CDR2: SGHTA, FQGNSA. CDR3 size: 15 residues. V lost 3 bases to trimming and J lost 0 bases; unmatched junction nucleotides: 3.

This chain links TRBV27 with TRBJ1-1; D not certain. Looked up from germline, CDR1 is MNHEY and CDR2 is SMNVEV (reference sequence). Trimming removed 0 bases from V and 5 bases from J, with 16 bases in between. CDR3 length equals 16 residues. The CDR3 nucleotides read TGTGCCAGCAGTTTATCCCCGGACTCCCTGAGGACTGAAGCTTTCTTT. Protein: CASSLSPDSLRTEAFF.

The chain links TRBV9 to TRBJ2-1; a possible D gene is TRBD1 (6 bases). From germline, CDR1 is SGDLS and CDR2 YYNGEE. The CDR3 covers 16 residues. V was trimmed by 0 bases and J by 4 bases, leaving 14 bases between them. The CDR3 DNA follows: TGTGCCAGCAGCGTAGACCCGGGACAAAAATACAATGAGCAGTTCTTC. It is translated as CASSVDPGQKYNEQFF. The whole variable domain, filled in from reference TRBV9 and TRBJ2-1, reads DSGVTQTPKHLITATGQRVTLRCSPRSGDLSVYWYQQSLDQGLQFLIQYYNGEERAKGNILERFSAQQFPDLHSELNLSSLELGDSALYFCASSVDPGQKYNEQFFGPGTRLTVL.

In this sample, this clone turned up a few times. The chain employs TRBV19 and TRBJ2-2; 11 positions agree with TRBD2. CDR1 LNHDA and CDR2 SQIVND come from the germline V gene (reference sequence). The J segment lost 6 bases and the V segment lost 4 bases, leaving 7 bases of the junction unmatched. The CDR3 length is 16 residues. The CDR3 here is CASSTPSGGLAGELFF. In nucleotides, the CDR3 is TGTGCCAGTAGTACCCCTAGCGGGGGGCTCGCCGGGGAGCTGTTTTTT.

The V and J genes are TRBV5-4 and TRBJ1-4, with D tentatively TRBD1 (6 bases). Germline CDR1 SGHNT, CDR2 YYREEE (reference sequence). V shed 7 bases and J shed 8 bases, with 18 bases lying between them. The CDR3 sequence is 14 residues long. The CDR3 is CASHGGQGKEKLFF. CDR3 DNA sequence: TGTGCCAGCCACGGGGGGCAGGGAAAGGAAAAACTGTTTTTT.

This chain connects TRBV7-9 to TRBJ2-7; TRBD2 matches 10 bases. V dropped 5 bases and J dropped 0; count of bases not matched to a gene: 7. The V gene's germline CDR1 is SEHNR and CDR2 FQNEAQ (reference sequence). The CDR3 runs to 16 residues. The CDR3 is CASSPPGLAYSYEQYF. The CDR3 DNA reads as TGTGCCAGCAGCCCGCCGGGACTAGCGTACTCCTACGAGCAGTACTTC.

The chain joins TRBV19 to TRBJ1-5, with TRBD1 identical over 10 bases. CDR1 is LNHDA, CDR2 SQIVND, per germline (reference sequence). The CDR3 covers 14 residues. Trimming cost V 6 bases and J 6 bases; bases outside gene matches: 5. The CDR3 DNA reads as TGTGCCAGTAGACGACAGGGGGCCGGTCAGCCCCAGCATTTT. Amino acids: CASRRQGAGQPQHF.